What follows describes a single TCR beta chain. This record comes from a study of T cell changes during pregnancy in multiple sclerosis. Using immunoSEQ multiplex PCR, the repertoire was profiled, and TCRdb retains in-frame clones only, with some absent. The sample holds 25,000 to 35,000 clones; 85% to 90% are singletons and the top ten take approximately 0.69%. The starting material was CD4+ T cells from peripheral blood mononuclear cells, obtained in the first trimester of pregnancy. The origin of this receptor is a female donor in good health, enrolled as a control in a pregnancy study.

This chain's CDR3 is CASSVVLLTPGNTEAFF. In DNA, the CDR3 is TGTGCCAGCAGCGTAGTTCTCCTCACGCCGGGGAACACTGAAGCTTTCTTT. V and J are TRBV9 and TRBJ1-1; D is undetermined. The germline V and J ends were trimmed by 0 bases and 1 base, with 16 bases remaining between them. The CDR3 is 17 amino acids. In germline, CDR1 is SGDLS, CDR2 YYNGEE.